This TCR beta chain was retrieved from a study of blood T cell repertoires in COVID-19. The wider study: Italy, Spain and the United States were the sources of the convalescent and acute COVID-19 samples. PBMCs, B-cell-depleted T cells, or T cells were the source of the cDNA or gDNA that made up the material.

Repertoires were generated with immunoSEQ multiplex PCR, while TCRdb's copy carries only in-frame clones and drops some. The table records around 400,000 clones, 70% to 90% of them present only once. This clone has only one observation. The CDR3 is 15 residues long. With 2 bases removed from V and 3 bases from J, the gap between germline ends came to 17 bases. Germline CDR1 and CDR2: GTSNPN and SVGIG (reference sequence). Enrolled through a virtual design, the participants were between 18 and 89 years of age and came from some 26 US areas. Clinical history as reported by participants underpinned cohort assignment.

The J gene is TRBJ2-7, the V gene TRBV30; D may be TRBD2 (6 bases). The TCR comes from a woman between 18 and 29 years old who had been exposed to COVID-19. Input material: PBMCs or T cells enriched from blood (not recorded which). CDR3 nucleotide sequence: TGTGCCTGGAGTACTGACCCGGGACTGATCTACGAGCAGTACTTC. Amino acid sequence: CAWSTDPGLIYEQYF.